The rows below give T cell receptor beta chains drawn from one sample of a study of OX40 agonist ivuxolimab in advanced cancers. Clones were sequenced by immunoSEQ multiplex PCR, and TCRdb holds only the in-frame ones, with some missing. The data contain 77,000 or so clones, 70% to 85% of them singletons. The sample was CD4+ or CD8+ T cells sorted from blood, taken in a trial of the OX40 agonist ivuxolimab. The receptors originated from an adult with an advanced solid tumor such as melanoma, head and neck, liver or kidney cancer. CDR3s include the opening cysteine and the closing phenylalanine or tryptophan. The D gene is left open where the match is weak. Some rows have no size entry. The others give once, few or many, or a class for an expanded clone.

>TRBV6-5|NA|TRBJ2-2|TRBD2
CASSYSSGGVTGELFF
TGTGCCAGCAGTTACTCTAGCGGGGGGGTCACCGGGGAGCTGTTTTTT
>TRBV9|once|TRBJ2-2|NA
CASSVSGFGGELFF
TGTGCCAGCAGCGTCTCAGGGTTTGGCGGGGAGCTGTTTTTT
>TRBV9|NA|TRBJ2-5|TRBD2
CASSVGAGVLETQYF
TGTGCCAGCAGCGTAGGAGCGGGGGTGCTGGAGACCCAGTACTTC
>TRBV29-1|NA|TRBJ2-2|NA
CSVGAGPTFTGELFF
TGCAGCGTTGGGGCGGGACCCACCTTCACCGGGGAGCTGTTTTTT
>TRBV5-4|NA|TRBJ1-3|NA
CASSSPQTGNTIYF
TGTGCCAGCAGCAGCCCCCAGACTGGAAACACCATATATTTT
>TRBV19|NA|TRBJ1-2|TRBD1
CASIGRDSSNYGYTF
TGTGCCAGTATAGGCCGGGACAGCTCTAACTATGGCTACACCTTC
>TRBV7-7|NA|TRBJ2-1|TRBD2
CASSSVLSSGVAGLHNEQFF
TGTGCCAGCAGCTCTGTGTTGTCTAGCGGGGTGGCTGGGTTGCACAATGAGCAGTTCTTC
>TRBV7-9|NA|TRBJ2-2|NA
CASSLQLNTGELFF
TGTGCCAGCAGCTTACAGTTGAACACCGGGGAGCTGTTTTTT
>TRBV12-2|NA|TRBJ2-7|NA
CASRLGFTPGQGINYEQYF
TGTGCAAGTCGCTTAGGTTTTACACCGGGACAGGGCATTAACTACGAGCAGTACTTC
>TRBV7-2|NA|TRBJ1-2|NA
CASSLASTGLGYGYTF
TGTGCCAGCAGCTTAGCTTCTACAGGGCTAGGGTATGGCTACACCTTC
>TRBV30|NA|TRBJ1-6|TRBD1
CAWSWDSYNSPLHF
TGTGCCTGGAGCTGGGACAGCTATAATTCACCCCTCCACTTT
>TRBV7-9|once|TRBJ2-7|NA
CASSQTRDYEQYF
TGTGCCAGCAGCCAGACTAGAGACTACGAGCAGTACTTC
>TRBV5-6|once|TRBJ2-6|NA
CASSLALDSRPGANVLTF
TGTGCCAGCAGCTTGGCCCTGGACAGCCGGCCTGGGGCCAACGTCCTGACTTTC
>TRBV7-9|NA|TRBJ1-3|NA
CASSGGQSSGNTIYF
TGTGCCAGCAGCGGCGGACAGAGCTCTGGAAACACCATATATTTT
>TRBV19|once|TRBJ1-5|NA
CASSAGLSQPQHF
TGTGCCAGTAGTGCCGGACTGAGTCAGCCCCAGCATTTT
>TRBV29-1|NA|TRBJ1-1|NA
CSVEAWGGNTEAFF
TGCAGCGTCGAAGCTTGGGGGGGGAACACTGAAGCTTTCTTT
>TRBV9|NA|TRBJ2-5|TRBD2
CASSVGGGTRQETQYF
TGTGCCAGCAGCGTAGGGGGCGGGACTAGACAAGAGACCCAGTACTTC
>TRBV4-1|NA|TRBJ2-3|TRBD2
CASSLRTSGGAINTQYF
TGCGCCAGCAGCCTGCGGACTAGCGGGGGGGCCATAAATACGCAGTATTTT
>TRBV11-3|NA|TRBJ2-3|TRBD2
CASSLGLAGVTDTQYF
TGTGCCAGCAGCCTCGGACTAGCGGGAGTTACAGATACGCAGTATTTT
>TRBV9|NA|TRBJ1-1|NA
CASSVLGNTEAFF
TGTGCCAGCAGCGTTCTGGGTAACACTGAAGCTTTCTTT
>TRBV5-4|NA|TRBJ1-4|NA
CASSLIGSGEKLFF
TGTGCCAGCAGCTTAATAGGGTCGGGTGAAAAACTGTTTTTT
>TRBV5-1|NA|TRBJ2-5|NA
CASSFGVEGETQYF
TGCGCCAGCAGCTTCGGGGTCGAAGGGGAGACCCAGTACTTC
>TRBV7-9|NA|TRBJ2-5|NA
CASSLRTGPGETQYF
TGTGCCAGCAGCTTAAGGACTGGGCCAGGGGAGACCCAGTACTTC
>TRBV11-2|NA|TRBJ1-2|NA
CASSIDYVDRLFSF
TGTGCCAGCAGCATTGACTATGTGGACAGATTATTCTCCTTC
>TRBV27|NA|TRBJ1-3|NA
CASSLDSQSLGNTIYF
TGTGCCAGCAGTTTAGACAGCCAATCCCTTGGAAACACCATATATTTT
>TRBV11-2|NA|TRBJ2-7|TRBD2
CASSSTWGGGEQYF
TGTGCCAGCAGCTCTACGTGGGGGGGAGGCGAGCAGTACTTC
>TRBV9|once|TRBJ2-2|NA
CASSVGRGYTGELFF
TGTGCCAGCAGCGTTGGCAGGGGTTACACCGGGGAGCTGTTTTTT
>TRBV15|NA|TRBJ1-2|TRBD1
CATVTGGAGGAGYTF
TGTGCCACCGTCACCGGCGGGGCAGGGGGTGCTGGCTACACCTTC
>TRBV19|NA|TRBJ1-2|NA
CASSISLQVNYGYTF
TGTGCCAGTAGTATCTCTTTACAGGTTAACTATGGCTACACCTTC
>TRBV5-1|NA|TRBJ1-1|NA
CASRPRTDTSSNTEAFF
TGCGCCAGCAGACCCCGGACAGATACCAGCTCGAACACTGAAGCTTTCTTT
>TRBV30|NA|TRBJ2-1|TRBD1
CAWGSIRGRNEQFF
TGTGCCTGGGGTTCTATCAGGGGGCGTAATGAGCAGTTCTTC
>TRBV5-1|NA|TRBJ1-2|NA
CASSVLGLEANYGYTF
TGCGCCAGCAGCGTGTTAGGGCTCGAGGCTAACTATGGCTACACCTTC
>TRBV27|few|TRBJ1-1|TRBD1
CASSPRQGGRTEAFF
TGTGCCAGCAGTCCGCGACAGGGAGGTCGGACTGAAGCTTTCTTT
>TRBV27|NA|TRBJ2-5|NA
CASSFSGGAGQETQYF
TGTGCCAGCAGTTTCTCGGGGGGCGCAGGTCAAGAGACCCAGTACTTC
>TRBV28|once|TRBJ2-6|NA
CASSGTTGANVLTF
TGTGCCAGCAGTGGGACGACTGGGGCCAACGTCCTGACTTTC
>TRBV5-1|NA|TRBJ2-5|TRBD2
CASSSPGLAVKETQYF
TGCGCCAGCAGCTCGCCGGGACTAGCAGTAAAAGAGACCCAGTACTTC
>TRBV28|NA|TRBJ1-5|NA
CASLYRVGNQPQHF
TGTGCCAGCCTATACAGGGTGGGCAATCAGCCCCAGCATTTT
>TRBV5-4|NA|TRBJ1-2|TRBD1
CASSLGGTGLNYGYTF
TGTGCCAGCAGCTTGGGCGGGACAGGGTTAAACTATGGCTACACCTTC
>TRBV28|NA|TRBJ2-1|TRBD2
CASSSYSGGASYNEQFF
TGTGCCAGCAGTTCGTATAGCGGGGGGGCGTCCTACAATGAGCAGTTCTTC
>TRBV29-1|NA|TRBJ2-1|NA
CSVIAESSYNEQFF
TGCAGCGTTATAGCTGAAAGCTCCTACAATGAGCAGTTCTTC
>TRBV6-5|NA|TRBJ1-1|NA
CASSGQQGTEAFF
TGTGCCAGCAGTGGACAGCAGGGCACTGAAGCTTTCTTT
>TRBV2|few|TRBJ1-1|TRBD1
CASSDRGVNTEAFF
TGTGCCAGCAGCGACAGGGGAGTGAACACTGAAGCTTTCTTT
>TRBV5-1|once|TRBJ2-3|NA
CASSIRASTDTQYF
TGCGCCAGCAGCATCAGGGCGAGCACAGATACGCAGTATTTT
>TRBV5-4|NA|TRBJ1-1|TRBD1
CASQNPGGGGGTDTEAFF
TGTGCCAGCCAAAACCCAGGGGGCGGGGGAGGTACGGACACTGAAGCTTTCTTT
>TRBV7-2|NA|TRBJ1-2|NA
CASSLAEQGRYGYTF
TGTGCCAGCAGCTTAGCGGAACAGGGTCGCTATGGCTACACCTTC
>TRBV6-6|NA|TRBJ1-2|NA
CASSYSMSLYGYTF
TGTGCCAGCAGTTACTCGATGTCTCTTTATGGCTACACCTTC
>TRBV5-1|NA|TRBJ1-2|NA
CASSLGTGYGDGYTF
TGCGCCAGCAGCTTGGGCACTGGATACGGGGATGGCTACACCTTC
>TRBV29-1|NA|TRBJ1-1|NA
CSVEGRMNTEAFF
TGCAGCGTTGAGGGCAGAATGAACACTGAAGCTTTCTTT
>TRBV6-5|NA|TRBJ1-1|TRBD1
CASSYSRTGDTEAFF
TGTGCCAGCAGTTACTCGAGAACAGGGGACACTGAAGCTTTCTTT
>TRBV10-3|NA|TRBJ1-4|NA
CAISETGPEKLFF
TGTGCCATCAGTGAGACAGGGCCTGAAAAACTGTTTTTT
>TRBV5-4|NA|TRBJ2-5|NA
CASSLDLGETQYF
TGTGCCAGCAGCTTGGACTTAGGGGAGACCCAGTACTTC
>TRBV5-1|few|TRBJ2-2|NA
CASSSPVGNTGELFF
TGCGCCAGCAGCTCCCCGGTGGGGAACACCGGGGAGCTGTTTTTT
>TRBV18|NA|TRBJ1-2|TRBD1
CASSPSEQGNGYTF
TGTGCCAGCTCTCCCTCCGAACAGGGGAATGGCTACACCTTC